A selection of T cell receptor beta chains follows, all from one sample in a study of blood T cell repertoires in COVID-19. Clones were sequenced by immunoSEQ multiplex PCR, and TCRdb holds only the in-frame ones, with some missing. Altogether about 330,000 clones are present, 80% to 90% being singletons, with the ten largest covering approximately 1.3%. Sequenced: peripheral blood. The source of these receptors is a woman in her forties or fifties with acute or convalescent COVID-19. Both conserved end residues are part of each CDR3. The D gene is left open where the match is weak. Clone sizes are given selectively: once, few, many, or a class where the clone is expanded.

>TRBD2|NA|21|TRBV6-4
CASSDTSPGLAGFKSSYEQYF
>TRBD1|NA|14|TRBV9
CASSKQTGNAEAFF
>TRBD1|NA|16|TRBV7-2
CASSFSGGFTGNTIYF
>NA|NA|15|TRBV2
CASSEAAGVWDGYTF
>NA|NA|13|TRBV7-2
CASSSPMRAEQYF
>NA|NA|15|TRBV5-1
CASSLRARSQETQYF
>NA|once|13|TRBV9
CASSPRDFWGYTF
>TRBD1|NA|14|TRBV29-1
CSALRDRGNYGYTF
>NA|NA|14|TRBV30
CAWSRYTDNSPLHF
>NA|NA|13|TRBV5-1
CASSLMGGETQYF
>NA|NA|15|TRBV5-4
CASSLGGGAGYGYTF
>NA|NA|12|TRBV9
CASSPHGDEQYF
>NA|NA|14|TRBV4-1
CASSLTRGSQPQHF
>TRBD1|NA|12|TRBV6-5
CASSKGAYGYTF
>NA|NA|12|TRBV29-1
CSVDEGTDTQYF
>NA|NA|14|TRBV7-9
CASSLTAGPYEQYF
>NA|NA|13|TRBV3-1/TRBV3-2
CASAGRGPDTQYF
>TRBD1|NA|15|TRBV6-5
CASSPQGAENTEAFF
>TRBD2|NA|16|TRBV19
CASSIKVGGVSYEQYF
>TRBD2|NA|16|TRBV5-4
CASSMRTSGRNNEQFF
>TRBD2|NA|15|TRBV5-1
CASSTGLAGVKEQFF
>TRBD1|NA|12|TRBV12-3/TRBV12-4
CASSTGVQPQHF
>TRBD1|NA|15|TRBV30
CAWSGTGVANEKLFF
>TRBD1|NA|14|TRBV5-1
CASSSMGDSQPQHF
>TRBD2|NA|15|TRBV19
CASSMGAGASYEQYF
>NA|NA|14|TRBV3-1/TRBV3-2
CASSHSEAGKTQYF
>TRBD2|NA|18|TRBV3-1/TRBV3-2
CASSQAGTSGLGQETQYF
>TRBD1|NA|13|TRBV29-1
CSVAGQTYNEQFF
>TRBD2|NA|19|TRBV27
CASSLRASGEGGVRATQYF
>NA|NA|14|TRBV7-9
CASSLRQVQETQYF
>NA|once|14|TRBV10-1
CASSEPGSGNTIYF
>NA|NA|15|TRBV5-1
CASSLDLGSYGTQYF
>TRBD1|NA|17|TRBV5-6
CASSYLWTGGPTGELFF
>NA|NA|10|TRBV20-1
CSAGGETQYF
>TRBD2|NA|16|TRBV4-1
CASSQVGAGAQETQYF
>TRBD1|NA|13|TRBV19
CASSRTGVYGYTF
>TRBD1|NA|14|TRBV18
CASTDGTGDETQYF
>TRBD2|NA|13|TRBV6-2/TRBV6-3
CASSRGGTDTQYF
>NA|NA|17|TRBV7-8
CASSMGQHSGVVHEQYF
>TRBD2|NA|16|TRBV20-1
CSASEASGGRYNEQFF
>NA|NA|14|TRBV5-6
CASSITGRDYGYTF
>TRBD1|NA|17|TRBV5-1
CASSLNLGATGDYGYTF
>NA|NA|14|TRBV9
CASSVDGGGRGQYF
>NA|NA|14|TRBV6-5
CASRRVGGYYEQYF
>NA|once|14|TRBV6-5
CASSTDSSYNEQFF
>NA|once|16|TRBV4-2
CASSQGSGQPYNEQFF
>TRBD1|NA|14|TRBV12-5
CASVTMDRNYGYTF
>NA|NA|15|TRBV24-1
CATSAGGLGTDTQYF
>NA|NA|14|TRBV19
CASSYRTPNTEAFF
>NA|NA|15|TRBV2
CASIRRLALGEKLFF
>TRBD1|NA|11|TRBV10-2
CASNRGETQYF
>TRBD1|NA|15|TRBV5-1
CASSLGTGGWTEAFF
>NA|once|15|TRBV5-8
CASSDEGWLGEKLFF
>NA|NA|14|TRBV2
CASSVLTGSTEAFF
>TRBD2|NA|16|TRBV7-2
CASSLGNLAGADTQYF
>TRBD1|NA|12|TRBV6-6
CASSQGGTGRHF
>NA|NA|14|TRBV6-2/TRBV6-3
CASSQEAAAGGYTF
>NA|NA|10|TRBV19
CARGATEAFF
>NA|NA|13|TRBV14
CASSQQAYEKLFF